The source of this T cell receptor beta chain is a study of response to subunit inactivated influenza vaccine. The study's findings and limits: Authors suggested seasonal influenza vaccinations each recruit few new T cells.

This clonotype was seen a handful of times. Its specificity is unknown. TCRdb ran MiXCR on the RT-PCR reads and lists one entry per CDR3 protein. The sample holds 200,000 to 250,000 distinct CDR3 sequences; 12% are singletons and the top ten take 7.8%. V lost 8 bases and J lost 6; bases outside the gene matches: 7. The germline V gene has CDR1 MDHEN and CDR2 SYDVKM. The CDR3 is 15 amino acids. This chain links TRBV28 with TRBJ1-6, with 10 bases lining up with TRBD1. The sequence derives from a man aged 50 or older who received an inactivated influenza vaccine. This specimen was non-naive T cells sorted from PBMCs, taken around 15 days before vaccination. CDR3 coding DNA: TGTGCCAGCCTCCCCGGGACAGGGGCTAATTCACCCCTCCACTTT. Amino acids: CASLPGTGANSPLHF.